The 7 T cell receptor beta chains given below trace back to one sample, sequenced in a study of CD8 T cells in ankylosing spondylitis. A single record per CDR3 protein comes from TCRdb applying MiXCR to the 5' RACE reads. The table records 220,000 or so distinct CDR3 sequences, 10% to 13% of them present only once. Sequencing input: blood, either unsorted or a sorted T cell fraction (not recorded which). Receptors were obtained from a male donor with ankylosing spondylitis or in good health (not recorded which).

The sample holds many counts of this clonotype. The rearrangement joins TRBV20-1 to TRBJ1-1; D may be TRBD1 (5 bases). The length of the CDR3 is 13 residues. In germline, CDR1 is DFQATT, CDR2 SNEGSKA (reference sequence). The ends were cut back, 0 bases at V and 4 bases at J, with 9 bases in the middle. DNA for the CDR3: TGCAGTGCTAGAGATCTGGGGGGCACTGAAGCTTTCTTT. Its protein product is CSARDLGGTEAFF.

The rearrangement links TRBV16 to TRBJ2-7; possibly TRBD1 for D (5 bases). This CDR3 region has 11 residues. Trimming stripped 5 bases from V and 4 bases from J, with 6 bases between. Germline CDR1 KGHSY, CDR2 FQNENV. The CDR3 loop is CASSNRYEQYF. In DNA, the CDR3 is TGTGCCAGCAGCAACAGGTACGAGCAGTACTTC.

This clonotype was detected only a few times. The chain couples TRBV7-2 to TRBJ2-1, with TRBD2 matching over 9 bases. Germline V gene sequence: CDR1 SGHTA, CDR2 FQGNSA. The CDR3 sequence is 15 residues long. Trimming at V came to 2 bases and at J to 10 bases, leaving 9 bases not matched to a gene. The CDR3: CASSLLGGGAGEQFF. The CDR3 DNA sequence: TGTGCCAGCAGCTTACTCGGCGGGGGGGCCGGGGAGCAGTTCTTC.

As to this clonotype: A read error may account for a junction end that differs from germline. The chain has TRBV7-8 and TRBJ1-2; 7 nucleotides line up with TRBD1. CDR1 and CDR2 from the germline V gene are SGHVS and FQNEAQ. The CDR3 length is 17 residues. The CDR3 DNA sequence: TGTGCCAGCAGCTTAGCGGGGGGACAGCCTAACCCCTATGACTACACCTTC. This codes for CASSLAGGQPNPYDYTF.

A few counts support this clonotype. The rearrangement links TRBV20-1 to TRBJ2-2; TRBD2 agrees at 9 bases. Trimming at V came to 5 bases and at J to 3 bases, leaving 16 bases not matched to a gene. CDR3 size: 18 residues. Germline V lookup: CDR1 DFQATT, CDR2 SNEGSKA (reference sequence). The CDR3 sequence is CSAQPPRRGGLDTGELFF. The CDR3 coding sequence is TGCAGTGCTCAGCCCCCCAGGCGGGGGGGCCTAGACACCGGGGAGCTGTTTTTT.

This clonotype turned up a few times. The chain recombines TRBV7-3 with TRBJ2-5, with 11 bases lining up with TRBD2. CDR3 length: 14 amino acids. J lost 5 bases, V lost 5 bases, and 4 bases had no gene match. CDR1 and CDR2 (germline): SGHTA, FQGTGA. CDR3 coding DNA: TGTGCCAGCAGCCCCCGGACTAGCGGGGAGACCCAGTACTTC. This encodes CASSPRTSGETQYF.

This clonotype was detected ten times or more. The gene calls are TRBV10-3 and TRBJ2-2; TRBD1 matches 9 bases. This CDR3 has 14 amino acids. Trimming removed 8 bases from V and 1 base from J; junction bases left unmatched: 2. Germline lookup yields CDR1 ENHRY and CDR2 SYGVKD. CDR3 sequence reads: CAIGGQGNTGELFF. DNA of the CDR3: TGTGCCATCGGGGGACAGGGGAACACCGGGGAGCTGTTTTTT.